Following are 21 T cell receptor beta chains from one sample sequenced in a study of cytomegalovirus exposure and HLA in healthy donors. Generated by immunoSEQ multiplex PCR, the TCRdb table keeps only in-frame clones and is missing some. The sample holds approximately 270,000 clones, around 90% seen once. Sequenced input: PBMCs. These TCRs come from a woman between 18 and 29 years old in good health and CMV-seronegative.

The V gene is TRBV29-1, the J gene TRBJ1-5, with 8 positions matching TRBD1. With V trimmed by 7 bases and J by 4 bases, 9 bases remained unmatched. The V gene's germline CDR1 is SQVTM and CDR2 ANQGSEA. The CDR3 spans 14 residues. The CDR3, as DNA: TGCAGCGCCTCGACAGGGGAAGGGAATCAGCCCCAGCATTTT. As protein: CSASTGEGNQPQHF.

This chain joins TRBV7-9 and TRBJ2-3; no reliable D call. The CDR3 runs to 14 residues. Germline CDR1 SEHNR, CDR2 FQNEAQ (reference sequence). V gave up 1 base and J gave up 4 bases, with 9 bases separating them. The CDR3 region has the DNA TGTGCCAGCAGCTTAGAATACCAGGCAGATACGCAGTATTTT. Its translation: CASSLEYQADTQYF.

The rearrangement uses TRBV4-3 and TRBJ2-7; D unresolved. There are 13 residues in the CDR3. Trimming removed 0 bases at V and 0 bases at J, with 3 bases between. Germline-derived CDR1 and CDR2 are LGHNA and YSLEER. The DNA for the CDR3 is TGCGCCAGCAGCCAAGATCACTCCTACGAGCAGTACTTC. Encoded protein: CASSQDHSYEQYF.

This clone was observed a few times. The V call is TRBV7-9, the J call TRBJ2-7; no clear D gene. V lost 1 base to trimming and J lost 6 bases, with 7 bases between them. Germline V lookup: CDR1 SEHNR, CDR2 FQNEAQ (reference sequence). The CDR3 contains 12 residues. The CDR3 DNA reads TGTGCCAGCAGCTTAGTCGACTCCGAGCAGTACGTC. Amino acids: CASSLVDSEQYV.

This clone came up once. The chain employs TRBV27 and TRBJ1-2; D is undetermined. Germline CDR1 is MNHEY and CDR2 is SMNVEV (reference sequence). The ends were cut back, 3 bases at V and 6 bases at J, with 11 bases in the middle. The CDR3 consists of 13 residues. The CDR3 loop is CASSFGRMDGYTF. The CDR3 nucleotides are TGTGCCAGCAGTTTCGGGAGGATGGATGGCTACACCTTC.

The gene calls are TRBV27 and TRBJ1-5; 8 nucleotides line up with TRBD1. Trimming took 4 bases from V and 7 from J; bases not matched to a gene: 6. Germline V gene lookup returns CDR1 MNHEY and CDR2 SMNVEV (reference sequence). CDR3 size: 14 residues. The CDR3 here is CASSSTGAVQPQHF. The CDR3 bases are TGTGCCAGCAGTTCGACAGGGGCCGTACAGCCCCAGCATTTT.

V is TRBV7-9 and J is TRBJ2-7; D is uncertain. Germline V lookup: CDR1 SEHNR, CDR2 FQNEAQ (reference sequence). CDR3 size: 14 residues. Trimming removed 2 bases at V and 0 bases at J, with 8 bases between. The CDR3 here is CASSLSPPSYEQYF. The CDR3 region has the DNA TGTGCCAGCAGCTTAAGCCCGCCCTCCTACGAGCAGTACTTC.

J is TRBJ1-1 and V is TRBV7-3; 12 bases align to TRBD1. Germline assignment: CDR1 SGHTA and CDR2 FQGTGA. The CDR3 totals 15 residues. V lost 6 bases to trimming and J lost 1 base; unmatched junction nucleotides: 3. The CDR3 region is CASRGQGAGNTEAFF. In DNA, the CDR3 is TGTGCCAGCAGGGGACAGGGGGCGGGGAACACTGAAGCTTTCTTT.

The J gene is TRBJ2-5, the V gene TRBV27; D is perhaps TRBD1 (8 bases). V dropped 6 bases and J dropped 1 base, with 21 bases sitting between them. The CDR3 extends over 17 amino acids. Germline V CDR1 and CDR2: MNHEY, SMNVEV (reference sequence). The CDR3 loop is CASSPKGGGQAQETQYF. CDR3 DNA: TGTGCCAGCAGCCCCAAGGGGGGGGGACAGGCCCAAGAGACCCAGTACTTC.

The CDR3 nucleotides read TGTGCCAGCAGCCCGGGGACTAGCGGGGGAACCTACAATGAGCAGTTCTTC. As protein: CASSPGTSGGTYNEQFF. The chain couples TRBV7-3 to TRBJ2-1; the match to TRBD2 covers 14 bases. Germline assignment: CDR1 SGHTA and CDR2 FQGTGA. J lost 2 bases, V lost 5 bases, and 5 bases had no gene match. The CDR3 runs to 17 residues. Looking up the rest from reference TRBV7-3 and TRBJ2-1 gives the full variable domain: GAGVSQTPSNKVTEKGKYVELRCDPISGHTALYWYRQSLGQGPEFLIYFQGTGAADDSGLPNDRFFAVRPEGSVSTLKIQRTERGDSAVYLCASSPGTSGGTYNEQFFGPGTRLTVL.

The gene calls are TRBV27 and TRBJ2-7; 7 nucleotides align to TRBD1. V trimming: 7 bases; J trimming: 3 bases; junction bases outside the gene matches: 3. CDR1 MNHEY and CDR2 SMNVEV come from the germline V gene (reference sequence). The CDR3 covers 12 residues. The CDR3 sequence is CASKRGLYEQYF. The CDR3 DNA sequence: TGTGCCAGCAAGAGGGGGCTCTACGAGCAGTACTTC.

DNA of the CDR3: TGTGCCAGCAGCTTGGGGCCAGTTTATAATTCACCCCTCCACTTT. Amino acid sequence: CASSLGPVYNSPLHF. This chain links TRBV7-2 with TRBJ1-6, with D maybe TRBD1 (5 bases). This CDR3 comprises 15 residues. Looked up from germline, CDR1 is SGHTA and CDR2 is FQGNSA. V dropped 3 bases and J dropped 4 bases, with 10 bases sitting between them.

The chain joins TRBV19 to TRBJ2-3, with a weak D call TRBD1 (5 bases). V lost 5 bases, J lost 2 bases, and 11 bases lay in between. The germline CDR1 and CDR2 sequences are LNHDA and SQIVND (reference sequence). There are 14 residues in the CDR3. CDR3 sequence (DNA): TGTGCCAGTAGTTTCCTGACAGACACAGATACGCAGTATTTT. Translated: CASSFLTDTDTQYF. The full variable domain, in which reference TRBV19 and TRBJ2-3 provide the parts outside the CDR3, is DGGITQSPKYLFRKEGQNVTLSCEQNLNHDAMYWYRQDPGQGLRLIYYSQIVNDFQKGDIAEGYSVSREKKESFPLTVTSAQKNPTAFYLCASSFLTDTDTQYFGPGTRLTVL.

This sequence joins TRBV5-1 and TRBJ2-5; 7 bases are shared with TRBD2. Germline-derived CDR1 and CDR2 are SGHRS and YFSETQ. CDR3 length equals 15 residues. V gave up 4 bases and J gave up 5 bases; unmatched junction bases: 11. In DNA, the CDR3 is TGCGCCAGCAGCAGCGGGGCGGTACGTCGGGAGACCCAGTACTTC. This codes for CASSSGAVRRETQYF.

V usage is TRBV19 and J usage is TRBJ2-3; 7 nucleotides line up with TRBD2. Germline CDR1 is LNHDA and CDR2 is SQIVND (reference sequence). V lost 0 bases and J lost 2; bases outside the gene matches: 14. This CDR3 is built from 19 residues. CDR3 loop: CASSIEGRGGGTYTDTQYF. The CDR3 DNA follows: TGTGCCAGTAGTATAGAGGGACGCGGCGGGGGAACATACACAGATACGCAGTATTTT.

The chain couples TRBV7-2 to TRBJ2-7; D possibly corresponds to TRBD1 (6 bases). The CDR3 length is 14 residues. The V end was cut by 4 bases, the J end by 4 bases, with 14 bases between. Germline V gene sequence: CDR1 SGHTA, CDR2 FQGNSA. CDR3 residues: CASSWMPGHYEQYF. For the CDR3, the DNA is TGTGCCAGCAGCTGGATGCCGGGACATTACGAGCAGTACTTC.

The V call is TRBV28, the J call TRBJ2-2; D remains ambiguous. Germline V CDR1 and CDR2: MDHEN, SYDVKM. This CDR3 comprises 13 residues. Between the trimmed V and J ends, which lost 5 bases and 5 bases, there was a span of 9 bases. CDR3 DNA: TGTGCCAGCAGTACCCCCGGGACCGGGGAGCTGTTTTTT. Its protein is CASSTPGTGELFF.

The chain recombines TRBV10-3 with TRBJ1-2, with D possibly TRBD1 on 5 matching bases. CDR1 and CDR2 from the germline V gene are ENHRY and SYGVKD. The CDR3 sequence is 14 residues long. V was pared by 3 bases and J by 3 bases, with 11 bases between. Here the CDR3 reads CAISDIGGDYGYTF. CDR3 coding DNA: TGTGCCATCAGTGATATCGGGGGGGACTATGGCTACACCTTC.

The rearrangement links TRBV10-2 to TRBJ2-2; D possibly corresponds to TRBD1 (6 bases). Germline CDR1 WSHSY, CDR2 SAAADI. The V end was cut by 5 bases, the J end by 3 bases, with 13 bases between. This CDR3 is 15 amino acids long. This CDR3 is CASSLQGFDTGELFF. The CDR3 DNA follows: TGCGCCAGCAGTCTTCAGGGGTTCGACACCGGGGAGCTGTTTTTT.

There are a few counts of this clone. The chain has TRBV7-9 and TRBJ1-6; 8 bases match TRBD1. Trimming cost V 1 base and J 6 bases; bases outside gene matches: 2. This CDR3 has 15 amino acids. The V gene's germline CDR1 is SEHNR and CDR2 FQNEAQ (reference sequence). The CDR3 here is CASSLEGQANSPLHF. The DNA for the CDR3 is TGTGCCAGCAGCTTAGAGGGACAGGCTAATTCACCCCTCCACTTT.

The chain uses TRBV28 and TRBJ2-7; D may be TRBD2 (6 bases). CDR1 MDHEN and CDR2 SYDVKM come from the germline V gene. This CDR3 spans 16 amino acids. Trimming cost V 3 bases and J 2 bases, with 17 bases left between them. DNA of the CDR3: TGTGCCAGCAGTTTCCCCCACGGGAGAGCAACCTACGAGCAGTACTTC. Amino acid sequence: CASSFPHGRATYEQYF.